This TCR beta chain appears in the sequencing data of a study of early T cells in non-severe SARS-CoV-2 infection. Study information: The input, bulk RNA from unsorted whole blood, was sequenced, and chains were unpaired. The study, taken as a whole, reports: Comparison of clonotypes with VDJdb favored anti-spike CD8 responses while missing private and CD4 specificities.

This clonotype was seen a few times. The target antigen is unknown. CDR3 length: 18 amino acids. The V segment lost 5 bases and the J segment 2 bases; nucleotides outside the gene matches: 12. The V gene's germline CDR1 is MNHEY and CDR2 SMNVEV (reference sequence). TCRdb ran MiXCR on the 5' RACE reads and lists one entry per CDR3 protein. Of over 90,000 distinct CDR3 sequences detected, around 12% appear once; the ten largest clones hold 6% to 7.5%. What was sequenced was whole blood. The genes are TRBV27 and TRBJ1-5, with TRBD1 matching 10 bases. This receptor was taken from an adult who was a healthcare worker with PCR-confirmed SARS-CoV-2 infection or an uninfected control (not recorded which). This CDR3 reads CASSPGQGSFWGNQPQHF. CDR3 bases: TGTGCCAGCAGTCCGGGACAGGGGTCCTTTTGGGGCAATCAGCCCCAGCATTTT.